The TCR beta chain under discussion was sequenced for a study of T cell responses to AZD1222 COVID-19 vaccine. Study-level findings and limits: Within unmutated variant regions lay the reported targets of nearly half of spike-specific TCRs.

Sequenced by immunoSEQ multiplex PCR; TCRdb stores in-frame clones only, minus some. The sample has around 65,000 clones; roughly four fifths are singletons. In regard to this clone: Its antigen is unknown.

This CDR3 has 13 amino acids. Looked up from germline, CDR1 is SQVTM and CDR2 is ANQGSEA. Trimming took off 6 bases at V and 0 bases at J, with 10 bases between the two ends. The TCR originated in an adult who received the AZD1222 COVID-19 vaccine. The V gene is TRBV29-1, the J gene TRBJ2-3; D is tentatively TRBD1 or TRBD2 (5 bases each). The sample here was peripheral blood, taken 28 days after the second AZD1222 dose. In DNA, the CDR3 is TGCAGCGTCGCAAGGGACAGCACAGATACGCAGTATTTT. This encodes CSVARDSTDTQYF.